These 21 T cell receptor beta chains share one sample of origin, sequenced in a study of cytomegalovirus exposure and HLA in healthy donors. PCR primers comprised 60 Vbeta and 13 Jbeta primers. This table comes from immunoSEQ multiplex PCR, and its TCRdb copy is limited to in-frame clones, with some not included. In the table there are some 210,000 clones, 87% of which are singletons. Material for sequencing was PBMCs. The receptors originated from a man aged 25 to 45 in good health and CMV-seronegative.

Note on this clone: The same CDR3 also results from other DNA sequences found in this sample. The chain couples TRBV6-5 to TRBJ1-5; D might be TRBD1 (5 bases). The CDR3 runs to 14 residues. The V end was cut by 6 bases, the J end by 3 bases, with 12 bases between. Germline V gene lookup returns CDR1 MNHEY and CDR2 SVGAGI. Written as DNA, the CDR3 is TGTGCCAGCAGATTAGACAGAACCAATCAGCCCCAGCATTTT. Translating it yields CASRLDRTNQPQHF.

The rearrangement links TRBV5-4 to TRBJ1-2, with D possibly matching TRBD1 (6 bases). V lost 2 bases and J lost 6, with 11 bases in between. Germline loops: CDR1 SGHNT, CDR2 YYREEE (reference sequence). The CDR3 sequence is 13 residues long. The CDR3 is CASSLAQGNGYTF. The CDR3 DNA sequence: TGTGCCAGCAGCTTAGCGCAGGGGAATGGCTACACCTTC.

The chain combines TRBV7-9 with TRBJ1-3; a possible D gene is TRBD1 (6 bases). This CDR3 contains 15 residues. The V end was cut by 4 bases, the J end by 2 bases, with 12 bases between. Germline CDR1 is SEHNR and CDR2 is FQNEAQ (reference sequence). The CDR3 DNA reads TGTGCCAGCAGCTCGCGGGGGGGCCCTGGAAACACCATATATTTT. It yields the protein CASSSRGGPGNTIYF.

V and J are TRBV2 and TRBJ2-5, with 7 bases aligning to TRBD1. The J call may be incorrect, as the DNA end agrees better with TRBJ2-7. Per germline, CDR1 SNHLY and CDR2 FYNNEI. The CDR3 runs 13 residues. CDR3 bases: TGTGCCAGCAGCCACCTAGGGGGCCACGAGCAGTACTTC. This sequence encodes CASSHLGGHEQYF.

The V gene is TRBV27, the J gene TRBJ1-5; weak D call: TRBD1 (5 bases). Germline V gene lookup returns CDR1 MNHEY and CDR2 SMNVEV (reference sequence). The CDR3 is 16 residues long. Trimming pared 2 bases from V and 2 bases from J, leaving 13 bases between. The CDR3, as DNA: TGTGCCAGCAGTTTAGCGGCAGGGTATGGCAATCAGCCCCAGCATTTT. Residues: CASSLAAGYGNQPQHF.

The J gene is TRBJ2-1, the V gene TRBV14, with 8 bases aligning to TRBD2. V lost 4 bases, J lost 5 bases, and 10 bases stayed unmatched. The CDR3 runs 16 residues. CDR1 SGHDN and CDR2 FVKESK come from the germline V gene. The CDR3 spells CASSLRTGTRNNEQFF. CDR3 bases: TGTGCCAGCAGCCTACGAACCGGGACTAGAAACAATGAGCAGTTCTTC.

This sequence joins TRBV5-1 and TRBJ1-2; 9 bases line up with TRBD1. Germline assignment: CDR1 SGHRS and CDR2 YFSETQ. The CDR3 spans 16 residues. The trim removed 0 bases at V and 4 bases at J, leaving 7 bases unmatched. The CDR3 nucleotides are TGCGCCAGCAGCTTGGGGGGGACAGGGTTGGCCTATGGCTACACCTTC. It is translated as CASSLGGTGLAYGYTF.

CDR3 in amino acids: CASSQGTGGLRSPLHF. The CDR3 bases are TGCGCCAGCAGCCAAGGGACAGGGGGCTTACGTTCACCCCTCCACTTT. This chain connects TRBV4-3 to TRBJ1-6, with TRBD1 matching 11 bases. The germline V gene encodes CDR1 LGHNA and CDR2 YSLEER. The V gene end was trimmed by 1 base and the J gene end by 9 bases; junction bases not matched to a gene: 5. The CDR3 runs to 16 residues.

The chain has TRBV10-3 and TRBJ2-7; 12 bases align to TRBD1. The trim removed 6 bases at V and 5 bases at J, leaving 11 bases unmatched. Germline values: CDR1 ENHRY, CDR2 SYGVKD. The CDR3 loop spans 16 amino acids. The CDR3 DNA sequence: TGTGCCATCAGAGGGGCCGGGGACAGGGGGCTAGACGAGCAGTACTTC. Translating gives CAIRGAGDRGLDEQYF.

This clone has a handful of counts. V and J are TRBV5-1 and TRBJ2-1, with no clear D. The CDR3 is made up of 13 amino acids. V lost 2 bases and J 8 bases, leaving 11 bases between the germline ends. Per germline, CDR1 SGHRS and CDR2 YFSETQ. CDR3 sequence (DNA): TGCGCCAGCAGCTTAACGTCGGTCGATGAGCAGTTCTTC. This translates into CASSLTSVDEQFF.

The chain is built from TRBV2 and TRBJ2-5; TRBD2 matches 14 bases. The V gene's germline CDR1 is SNHLY and CDR2 FYNNEI. The CDR3 is 16 residues long. V lost 6 bases, J lost 5 bases, and 8 bases stayed unmatched. CDR3 amino acids: CASRRRLAGGNETQYF. The CDR3 DNA sequence: TGTGCCAGCAGAAGAAGACTAGCGGGGGGGAATGAGACCCAGTACTTC.

The chain uses TRBV28 and TRBJ1-5, with no clear D. CDR3 length: 19 amino acids. V was shortened by 2 bases and J by 0 bases, with 20 bases between the two germline ends. Germline values: CDR1 MDHEN, CDR2 SYDVKM. The DNA for the CDR3 is TGTGCCAGCAGTTTAAGTCGCTGGAGGGCTGACTATAGCAATCAGCCCCAGCATTTT. Its protein product is CASSLSRWRADYSNQPQHF.

V gene TRBV27 combines with J gene TRBJ1-2; 10 bases agree with TRBD1. The CDR3 has 14 amino acids. The germline V gene has CDR1 MNHEY and CDR2 SMNVEV (reference sequence). J lost 8 bases, V lost 6 bases, and 9 bases had no gene match. This CDR3 is CASSDRGRGDGYTF. The CDR3 DNA follows: TGTGCCAGCAGCGACAGGGGGCGCGGAGACGGCTACACCTTC.

This clone was seen only once. The chain carries TRBV7-2 and TRBJ2-5; tentative D call: TRBD2 (5 bases). CDR1 is SGHTA and CDR2 is FQGNSA in the germline V gene. This CDR3 spans 14 amino acids. The V end was cut by 5 bases, the J end by 2 bases, with 12 bases between. The CDR3 DNA reads TGTGCCAGCAGCCCAGCGGTCAGGCAAGAGACCCAGTACTTC. Encoded protein: CASSPAVRQETQYF.

The CDR3 sequence is CSVDTVGGGEQFF. DNA for the CDR3: TGCAGCGTGGACACTGTAGGGGGCGGTGAGCAGTTCTTC. The rearrangement uses TRBV29-1 and TRBJ2-1; 7 bases align to TRBD1. Germline lookup yields CDR1 SQVTM and CDR2 ANQGSEA. The CDR3 extends over 13 amino acids. V lost 6 bases and J lost 9; bases outside the gene matches: 11.

The chain combines TRBV11-2 with TRBJ1-2; 7 bases map to TRBD1. CDR1 SGHAT and CDR2 FQNNGV come from the germline V gene. This CDR3 comprises 14 residues. Unmatched junction bases numbered 10, after V lost 7 bases and J lost 5 bases. CDR3 amino acids: CASNMIDRVYGYTF. In nucleotides, the CDR3 is TGTGCCAGCAACATGATAGACAGGGTGTATGGCTACACCTTC.

This chain links TRBV4-2 with TRBJ1-5, with D hard to call. Trimming took off 1 base at V and 0 bases at J, with 4 bases between the two ends. This CDR3 spans 14 amino acids. Germline loops: CDR1 LGHNA, CDR2 YNFKEQ. CDR3 amino acids: CASSQASSNQPQHF. CDR3 nucleotides: TGTGCCAGCAGCCAAGCATCTAGCAATCAGCCCCAGCATTTT.

This clone showed up just once. The gene calls are TRBV19 and TRBJ1-5, with 8 nucleotides matching TRBD1. Trimming took 8 bases from V and 5 from J; bases not matched to a gene: 8. Germline V gene data show CDR1 as LNHDA and CDR2 as SQIVND (reference sequence). The CDR3 totals 14 residues. DNA of the CDR3: TGTGCCAGTCACAGGGGGAGAGTCGATCAGCCCCAGCATTTT. The encoded protein is CASHRGRVDQPQHF. The full variable domain, its missing parts supplied by reference TRBV19 and TRBJ1-5, is DGGITQSPKYLFRKEGQNVTLSCEQNLNHDAMYWYRQDPGQGLRLIYYSQIVNDFQKGDIAEGYSVSREKKESFPLTVTSAQKNPTAFYLCASHRGRVDQPQHFGDGTRLSIL.

The chain has TRBV5-4 and TRBJ2-5; TRBD2 agrees at 9 bases. Trimming cost V 4 bases and J 2 bases; bases outside gene matches: 6. Germline values: CDR1 SGHNT, CDR2 YYREEE (reference sequence). The CDR3 is 15 residues long. The CDR3: CASSGRGGRQETQYF. The CDR3 DNA reads TGTGCCAGCAGCGGGCGGGGGGGGCGGCAAGAGACCCAGTACTTC.

In its sample, this clone was seen once. V and J are TRBV5-4 and TRBJ2-1; 8 nucleotides match TRBD2. There are 18 residues in the CDR3. Germline CDR1 SGHNT, CDR2 YYREEE (reference sequence). With V trimmed by 0 bases and J by 5 bases, 13 bases remained unmatched. CDR3 protein: CASSLALVSGVRDNEQFF. Written as DNA, the CDR3 is TGTGCCAGCAGCTTGGCACTTGTTAGCGGGGTGAGGGACAATGAGCAGTTCTTC. Together with reference TRBV5-4 and TRBJ2-1, the CDR3 gives the full variable domain: ETGVTQSPTHLIKTRGQQVTLRCSSQSGHNTVSWYQQALGQGPQFIFQYYREEENGRGNFPPRFSGLQFPNYSSELNVNALELDDSALYLCASSLALVSGVRDNEQFFGPGTRLTVL.

This clone has a handful of counts. The chain joins TRBV6-1 to TRBJ2-3; the D is unclear. The CDR3 is 12 residues long. Trimming took 2 bases from V and 4 from J, leaving 4 bases between them. Germline-derived CDR1 and CDR2 are MNHNS and SASEGT. CDR3 nucleotide sequence: TGTGCCAGCAGTGAACTGTCAGATACGCAGTATTTT. It translates to CASSELSDTQYF.